Reported below is one T cell receptor (beta chain). Germline CDR1 reads LGHNA; CDR2 reads YSLEER. The CDR3 consists of 16 residues. V lost 4 bases, J lost 1 base, and 11 bases lay in between. This PCR relied on a set of 60 Vbeta primers and 13 Jbeta primers. TCRdb's copy holds only in-frame clones and misses some; the assay was immunoSEQ multiplex PCR. The data hold about 140,000 clones, with about 75% observed a single time. The data originate from a study of cytomegalovirus exposure and HLA in healthy donors. The sequenced material came from PBMCs. The receptor was derived from a middle-aged woman in good health and CMV-seronegative. V usage is TRBV4-3 and J usage is TRBJ2-6; D is unresolved. CDR3 coding DNA: TGCGCCAGCAGCCTGATTACTCTGTCTGGGGCCAACGTCCTGACTTTC. This gives the protein CASSLITLSGANVLTF.